The entry below gives a single T cell receptor (beta chain) sequence along with its context. This sample is drawn from a study of blood T cell repertoires in COVID-19. The CDR3 is 12 residues long. The V end lost 5 bases, the J end lost 3 bases, and 8 bases lay between the germline ends. Germline V CDR1 and CDR2: MNHEY, SVGAGI. Sequencing used immunoSEQ multiplex PCR; TCRdb keeps in-frame clones, though not all of them. The table lists around 250,000 clones, about four fifths of them singletons, with 3.4% in the top ten. The sequence was collected from a woman in her late teens or twenties with acute or convalescent COVID-19. This chain links TRBV6-5 with TRBJ2-7, with a weak D call TRBD2 (6 bases). The sequenced sample was peripheral blood. The CDR3 reads CASSRGIYEQYF. DNA of the CDR3: TGTGCCAGCAGTCGCGGGATCTACGAGCAGTACTTC.